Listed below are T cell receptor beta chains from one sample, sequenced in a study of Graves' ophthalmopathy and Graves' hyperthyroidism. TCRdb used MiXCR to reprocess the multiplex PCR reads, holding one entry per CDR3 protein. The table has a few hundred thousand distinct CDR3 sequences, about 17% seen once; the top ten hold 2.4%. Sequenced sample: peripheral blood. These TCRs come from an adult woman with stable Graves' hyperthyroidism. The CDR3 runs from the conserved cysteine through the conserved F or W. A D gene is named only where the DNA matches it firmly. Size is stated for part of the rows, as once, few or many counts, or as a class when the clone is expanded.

CDR3 DNA: TGTGCCAGCAGTTTTTCCCCGCACAGGTATAGCAGGTATAATGGCTACACCTTC
CDR3 protein: CASSFSPHRYSRYNGYTF
J gene: TRBJ1-2
D gene: .
clone size: many
V gene: TRBV28

CDR3 DNA: TGTGCCAGCAGCCCGCAAAGGACAGGGAAAGGCTACACCTTC
CDR3 protein: CASSPQRTGKGYTF
J gene: TRBJ1-2
D gene: TRBD1
clone size: many
V gene: TRBV11-2

CDR3 DNA: TGTGCCAGCAGCTTATGGGTCGGCGGGGAGCTGTTTTTT
CDR3 protein: CASSLWVGGELFF
J gene: TRBJ2-2
D gene: .
clone size: .
V gene: TRBV7-3

CDR3 DNA: TGTGCCAGCACCTTGGGACAGTCCCCCCGCGAGCAGTACTTC
CDR3 protein: CASTLGQSPREQYF
J gene: TRBJ2-7
D gene: TRBD1
clone size: few
V gene: TRBV11-1

CDR3 DNA: TGTGCCAGCAGCAGACAGGGGGGCGGCAATCAGCCCCAGCATTTT
CDR3 protein: CASSRQGGGNQPQHF
J gene: TRBJ1-5
D gene: TRBD1
clone size: many
V gene: TRBV28

CDR3 DNA: TGTGCCAGCAGGGCCGGGACTAGCGGGAGGTTCAACTTCGGGGCATACGAGCAGTACTTC
CDR3 protein: CASRAGTSGRFNFGAYEQYF
J gene: TRBJ2-7
D gene: TRBD2
clone size: many
V gene: TRBV6-6

CDR3 DNA: TGCGCCAGCCGAACCGGACTGGGAGACACTGAAGCTTTCTTT
CDR3 protein: CASRTGLGDTEAFF
J gene: TRBJ1-1
D gene: .
clone size: many
V gene: TRBV5-1

CDR3 DNA: TGTGCCAGCTCACCCGACCTTCCGGGATCTGGAAACACCATATATTTT
CDR3 protein: CASSPDLPGSGNTIYF
J gene: TRBJ1-3
D gene: .
clone size: many
V gene: TRBV18

CDR3 DNA: TGCAGCGTTCGGGGGAGCCGTTTGATGATGAACACTGAAGCTTTCTTT
CDR3 protein: CSVRGSRLMMNTEAFF
J gene: TRBJ1-1
D gene: .
clone size: few
V gene: TRBV29-1

CDR3 DNA: TGTGCCAGCAGCTCAGGACTAGCCCTCCTCTCCTACGAGCAGTACTTC
CDR3 protein: CASSSGLALLSYEQYF
J gene: TRBJ2-7
D gene: TRBD2
clone size: many
V gene: TRBV7-8

CDR3 DNA: TGTGCCAGCAGCCTCAGACCAGGGGTTCGATACGAGCAGTACTTC
CDR3 protein: CASSLRPGVRYEQYF
J gene: TRBJ2-7
D gene: .
clone size: many
V gene: TRBV6-2/TRBV6-3

CDR3 DNA: TGTGCCAGCAGTTACTCGAGGCAGGACCCTGGAAACACCATATATTTT
CDR3 protein: CASSYSRQDPGNTIYF
J gene: TRBJ1-3
D gene: .
clone size: .
V gene: TRBV6-5

CDR3 DNA: TGCGCCAGCAGCCAAGGACAGGGTGGGGACACTGAAGCTTTCTTT
CDR3 protein: CASSQGQGGDTEAFF
J gene: TRBJ1-1
D gene: TRBD1
clone size: many
V gene: TRBV4-3